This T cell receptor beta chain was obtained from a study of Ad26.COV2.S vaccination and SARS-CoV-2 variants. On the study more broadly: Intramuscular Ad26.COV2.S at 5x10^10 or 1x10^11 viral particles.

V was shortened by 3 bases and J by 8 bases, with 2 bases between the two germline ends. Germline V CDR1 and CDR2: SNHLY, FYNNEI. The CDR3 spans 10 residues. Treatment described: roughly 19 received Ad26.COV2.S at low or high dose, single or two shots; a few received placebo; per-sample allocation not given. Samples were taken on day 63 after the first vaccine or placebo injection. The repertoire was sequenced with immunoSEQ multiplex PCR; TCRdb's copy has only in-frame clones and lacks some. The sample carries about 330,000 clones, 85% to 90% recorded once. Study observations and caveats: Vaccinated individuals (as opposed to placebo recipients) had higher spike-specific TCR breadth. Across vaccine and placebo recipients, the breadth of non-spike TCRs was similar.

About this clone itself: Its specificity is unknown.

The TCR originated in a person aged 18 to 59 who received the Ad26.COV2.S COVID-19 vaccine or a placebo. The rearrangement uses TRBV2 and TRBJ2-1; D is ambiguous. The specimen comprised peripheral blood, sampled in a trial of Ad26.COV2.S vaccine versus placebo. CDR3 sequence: CASSEYEQFF. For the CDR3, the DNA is TGTGCCAGCAGTGAGTATGAGCAGTTCTTC.